Listed below are T cell receptor beta chains from one sample, sequenced in a study of OX40 agonist ivuxolimab in advanced cancers. Method: immunoSEQ multiplex PCR; TCRdb's copy keeps in-frame clones and lacks some. The table includes over 45,000 clones, 70% to 80% detected once. This specimen consisted of CD4+ or CD8+ T cells sorted from blood, obtained in a trial of the OX40 agonist ivuxolimab. Every receptor here comes from an adult with an advanced solid tumor such as melanoma, head and neck, liver or kidney cancer. Each CDR3 is given with its conserved first and last residue. A D gene is named only where the DNA matches it firmly. Expanded clones are given a class, and other clones once, few, many or no size at all.

D gene: .; clone size: few; J gene: TRBJ2-1; V gene: TRBV19; CDR3 protein: CASSIFQSEQFF; CDR3 DNA: TGTGCCAGTAGTATATTTCAGTCTGAGCAGTTCTTC
D gene: TRBD1; clone size: .; J gene: TRBJ1-2; V gene: TRBV6-5; CDR3 protein: CASRQGARGYTF; CDR3 DNA: TGTGCCAGCCGTCAGGGGGCTCGTGGCTACACCTTC
D gene: .; clone size: .; J gene: TRBJ1-1; V gene: TRBV7-9; CDR3 protein: CASSTSGRVKGAFF; CDR3 DNA: TGTGCCAGCAGCACTAGCGGGCGAGTGAAGGGAGCTTTCTTT
D gene: TRBD1; clone size: .; J gene: TRBJ1-2; V gene: TRBV20-1; CDR3 protein: CSAGQEGGYTF; CDR3 DNA: TGCAGTGCCGGACAGGAGGGGGGCTACACCTTC
D gene: TRBD2; clone size: medium-sized; J gene: TRBJ2-1; V gene: TRBV29-1; CDR3 protein: CSVPRTSGIEQFF; CDR3 DNA: TGCAGCGTCCCTAGGACTAGCGGGATTGAGCAGTTCTTC
D gene: .; clone size: .; J gene: TRBJ2-2; V gene: TRBV6-5; CDR3 protein: CASSYPNTGELFF; CDR3 DNA: TGTGCCAGCAGTTACCCCAACACCGGGGAGCTGTTTTTT
D gene: .; clone size: once; J gene: TRBJ1-2; V gene: TRBV28; CDR3 protein: CASNVGISNYGYTF; CDR3 DNA: TGTGCCAGCAACGTAGGGATTTCTAACTATGGCTACACCTTC
D gene: .; clone size: few; J gene: TRBJ2-2; V gene: TRBV9; CDR3 protein: CASMKARETGELFF; CDR3 DNA: TGTGCCAGCATGAAGGCCCGGGAGACCGGGGAGCTGTTTTTT
D gene: .; clone size: .; J gene: TRBJ1-4; V gene: TRBV6-5; CDR3 protein: CASSEALPGLFF; CDR3 DNA: TGTGCCAGCAGTGAAGCGCTTCCGGGACTGTTTTTT
D gene: TRBD1; clone size: .; J gene: TRBJ2-2; V gene: TRBV19; CDR3 protein: CASSIRYGQGSTTGELFF; CDR3 DNA: TGTGCCAGTAGTATAAGATACGGACAGGGGTCAACCACCGGGGAGCTGTTTTTT
D gene: TRBD1; clone size: .; J gene: TRBJ1-1; V gene: TRBV2; CDR3 protein: CASSRFQGAMATEAFF; CDR3 DNA: TGTGCCAGCAGCCGCTTCCAGGGGGCCATGGCGACTGAAGCTTTCTTT
D gene: .; clone size: .; J gene: TRBJ1-4; V gene: TRBV6-5; CDR3 protein: CASSEGWEEKLFF; CDR3 DNA: TGTGCCAGCAGTGAGGGATGGGAAGAAAAACTGTTTTTT
D gene: .; clone size: once; J gene: TRBJ2-1; V gene: TRBV5-8; CDR3 protein: CASSPGRGYNEQFF; CDR3 DNA: TGTGCCAGCAGCCCGGGACGCGGCTACAATGAGCAGTTCTTC
D gene: .; clone size: .; J gene: TRBJ1-6; V gene: TRBV2; CDR3 protein: CASSKSGPEADSPLHF; CDR3 DNA: TGTGCCAGCAGTAAGTCAGGGCCAGAGGCGGATTCACCCCTCCACTTT
D gene: .; clone size: .; J gene: TRBJ1-1; V gene: TRBV15; CDR3 protein: CATSLYRSTEAFF; CDR3 DNA: TGTGCCACCAGCCTCTACCGGAGCACTGAAGCTTTCTTT
D gene: .; clone size: .; J gene: TRBJ2-1; V gene: TRBV10-3; CDR3 protein: CAITPFAGSGNEQFF; CDR3 DNA: TGTGCCATCACCCCATTTGCGGGGAGCGGGAATGAGCAGTTCTTC
D gene: .; clone size: .; J gene: TRBJ1-1; V gene: TRBV4-2; CDR3 protein: CASSQGPQNTEAFF; CDR3 DNA: TGTGCCAGCAGCCAGGGACCTCAGAACACTGAAGCTTTCTTT
D gene: .; clone size: .; J gene: TRBJ1-2; V gene: TRBV9; CDR3 protein: CASSVLGTNYGYTF; CDR3 DNA: TGTGCCAGCAGTGTCTTGGGTACTAACTATGGCTACACCTTC
D gene: .; clone size: .; J gene: TRBJ1-6; V gene: TRBV5-1; CDR3 protein: CASSSGAYNSPLHF; CDR3 DNA: TGCGCCAGCAGCTCCGGGGCCTATAATTCACCCCTCCACTTT
D gene: TRBD2; clone size: .; J gene: TRBJ2-1; V gene: TRBV15; CDR3 protein: CATLEGSGYNEQFF; CDR3 DNA: TGTGCCACCCTTGAGGGTAGCGGGTACAATGAGCAGTTCTTC
D gene: .; clone size: .; J gene: TRBJ2-1; V gene: TRBV7-8; CDR3 protein: CASSLARRSYNEQFF; CDR3 DNA: TGTGCCAGCAGCTTAGCCAGGCGCTCCTACAATGAGCAGTTCTTC
D gene: TRBD2; clone size: medium-sized; J gene: TRBJ2-7; V gene: TRBV20-1; CDR3 protein: CSGRGTYEQYF; CDR3 DNA: TGCAGTGGGCGGGGGACCTACGAGCAGTACTTC
D gene: .; clone size: .; J gene: TRBJ1-1; V gene: TRBV6-6; CDR3 protein: CATRTGVPYTEAFF; CDR3 DNA: TGTGCCACCCGGACGGGGGTTCCCTACACTGAAGCTTTCTTT
D gene: .; clone size: .; J gene: TRBJ1-3; V gene: TRBV19; CDR3 protein: CASGPDSGNTIYF; CDR3 DNA: TGTGCCAGCGGACCGGACTCTGGAAACACCATATATTTT
D gene: .; clone size: once; J gene: TRBJ2-7; V gene: TRBV19; CDR3 protein: CASSLGPLPSYEQYF; CDR3 DNA: TGTGCCAGTAGTCTAGGGCCACTACCCTCCTACGAGCAGTACTTC